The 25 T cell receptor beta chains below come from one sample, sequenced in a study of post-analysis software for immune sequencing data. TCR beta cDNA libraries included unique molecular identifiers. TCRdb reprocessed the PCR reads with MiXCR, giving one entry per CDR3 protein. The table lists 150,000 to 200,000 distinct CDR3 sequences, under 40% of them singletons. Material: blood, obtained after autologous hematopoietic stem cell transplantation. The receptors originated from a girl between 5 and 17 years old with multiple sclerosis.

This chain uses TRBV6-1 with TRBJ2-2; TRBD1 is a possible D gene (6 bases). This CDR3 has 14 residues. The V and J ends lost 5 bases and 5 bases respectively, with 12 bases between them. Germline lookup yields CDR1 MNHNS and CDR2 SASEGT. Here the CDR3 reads CASSLRTETGELFF. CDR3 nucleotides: TGTGCCAGCAGTCTCCGGACAGAGACCGGGGAGCTGTTTTTT.

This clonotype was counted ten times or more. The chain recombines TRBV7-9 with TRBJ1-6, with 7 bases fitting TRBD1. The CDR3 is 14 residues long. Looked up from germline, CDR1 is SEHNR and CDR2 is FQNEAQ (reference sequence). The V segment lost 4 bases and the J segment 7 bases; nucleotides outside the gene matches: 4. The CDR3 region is CASSSGQENSPLHF. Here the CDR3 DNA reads TGTGCCAGCAGCTCCGGACAGGAGAATTCACCCCTCCACTTT.

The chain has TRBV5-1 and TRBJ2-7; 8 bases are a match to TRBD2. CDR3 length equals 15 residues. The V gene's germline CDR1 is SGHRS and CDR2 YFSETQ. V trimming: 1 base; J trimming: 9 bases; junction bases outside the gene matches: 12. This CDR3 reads CASSLRGLAGDRQYF. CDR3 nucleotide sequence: TGCGCCAGCAGCTTGAGAGGTCTAGCGGGCGACAGGCAGTACTTC. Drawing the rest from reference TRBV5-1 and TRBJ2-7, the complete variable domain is KAGVTQTPRYLIKTRGQQVTLSCSPISGHRSVSWYQQTPGQGLQFLFEYFSETQRNKGNFPGRFSGRQFSNSRSEMNVSTLELGDSALYLCASSLRGLAGDRQYFGPGTRLTVT.

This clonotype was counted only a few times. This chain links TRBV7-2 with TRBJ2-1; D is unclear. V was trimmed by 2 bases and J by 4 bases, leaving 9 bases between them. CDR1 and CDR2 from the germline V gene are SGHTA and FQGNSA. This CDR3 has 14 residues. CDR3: CASSLLLQYNEQFF. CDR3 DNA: TGTGCCAGCAGCTTATTATTACAGTACAATGAGCAGTTCTTC.

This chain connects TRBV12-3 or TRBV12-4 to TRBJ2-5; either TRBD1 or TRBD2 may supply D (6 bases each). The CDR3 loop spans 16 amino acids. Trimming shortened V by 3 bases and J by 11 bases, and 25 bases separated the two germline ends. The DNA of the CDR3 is TGTGCCAGCAGTTTCCCGGGGGCTGGGGTTGACAATGAGCAGTACTTC. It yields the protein CASSFPGAGVDNEQYF.

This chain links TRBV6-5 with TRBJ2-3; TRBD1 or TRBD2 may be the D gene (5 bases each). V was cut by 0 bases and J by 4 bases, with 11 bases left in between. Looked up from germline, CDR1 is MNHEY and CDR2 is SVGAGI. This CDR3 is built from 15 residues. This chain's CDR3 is CASSYSALGADTQYF. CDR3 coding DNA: TGTGCCAGCAGTTACTCAGCCCTGGGGGCAGATACGCAGTATTTT.

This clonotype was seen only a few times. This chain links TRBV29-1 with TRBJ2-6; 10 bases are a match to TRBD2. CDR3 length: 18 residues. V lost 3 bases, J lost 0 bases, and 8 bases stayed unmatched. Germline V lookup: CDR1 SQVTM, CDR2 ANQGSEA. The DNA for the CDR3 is TGCAGCGTTGAGGAGTGGACTAGCGGTTCCTCTGGGGCCAACGTCCTGACTTTC. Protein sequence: CSVEEWTSGSSGANVLTF.

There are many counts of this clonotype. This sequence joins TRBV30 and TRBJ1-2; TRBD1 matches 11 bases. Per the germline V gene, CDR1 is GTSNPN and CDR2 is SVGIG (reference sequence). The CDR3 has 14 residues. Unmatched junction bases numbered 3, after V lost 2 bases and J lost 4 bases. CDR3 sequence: CAWSRTGGAYGYTF. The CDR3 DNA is TGTGCCTGGAGTCGGACAGGGGGCGCCTATGGCTACACCTTC.

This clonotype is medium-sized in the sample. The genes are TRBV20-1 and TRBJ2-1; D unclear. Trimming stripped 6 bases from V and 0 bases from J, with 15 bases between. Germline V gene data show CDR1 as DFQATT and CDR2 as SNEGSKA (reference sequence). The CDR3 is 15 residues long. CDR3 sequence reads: CSAETLESSYNEQFF. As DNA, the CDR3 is TGCAGTGCAGAAACCCTAGAGAGCTCCTACAATGAGCAGTTCTTC.

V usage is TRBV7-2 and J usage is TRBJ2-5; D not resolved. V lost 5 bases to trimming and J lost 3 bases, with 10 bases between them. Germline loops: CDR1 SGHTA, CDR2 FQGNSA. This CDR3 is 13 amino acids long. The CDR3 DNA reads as TGTGCCAGCAGCCCACCCCCAGAAGAGACCCAGTACTTC. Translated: CASSPPPEETQYF.

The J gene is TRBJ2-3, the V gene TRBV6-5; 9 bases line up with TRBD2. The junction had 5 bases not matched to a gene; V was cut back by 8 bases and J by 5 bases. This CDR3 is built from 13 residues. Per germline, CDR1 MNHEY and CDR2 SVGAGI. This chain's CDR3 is CASGDSGRDTQYF. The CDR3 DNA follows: TGTGCCAGCGGGGATAGCGGGAGAGATACGCAGTATTTT.

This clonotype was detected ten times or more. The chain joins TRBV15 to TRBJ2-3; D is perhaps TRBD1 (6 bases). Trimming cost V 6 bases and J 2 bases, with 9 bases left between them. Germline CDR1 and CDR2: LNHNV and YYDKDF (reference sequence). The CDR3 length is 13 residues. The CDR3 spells CATSGQYTDTQYF. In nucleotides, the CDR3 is TGTGCCACCAGTGGACAGTACACAGATACGCAGTATTTT.

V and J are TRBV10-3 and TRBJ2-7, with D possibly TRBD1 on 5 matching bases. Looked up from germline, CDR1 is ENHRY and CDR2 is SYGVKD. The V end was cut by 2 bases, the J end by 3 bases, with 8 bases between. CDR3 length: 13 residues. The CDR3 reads CAISEDSYYEQYF. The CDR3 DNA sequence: TGTGCCATCAGTGAGGACAGCTACTACGAGCAGTACTTC.

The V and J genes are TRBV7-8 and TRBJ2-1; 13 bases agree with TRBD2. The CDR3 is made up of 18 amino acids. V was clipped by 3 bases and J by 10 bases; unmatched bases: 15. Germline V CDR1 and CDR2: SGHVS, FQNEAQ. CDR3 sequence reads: CASSLRLAGGGKTGEQFF. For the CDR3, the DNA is TGTGCCAGCAGCTTGAGACTAGCGGGAGGAGGGAAGACGGGCGAGCAGTTCTTC.

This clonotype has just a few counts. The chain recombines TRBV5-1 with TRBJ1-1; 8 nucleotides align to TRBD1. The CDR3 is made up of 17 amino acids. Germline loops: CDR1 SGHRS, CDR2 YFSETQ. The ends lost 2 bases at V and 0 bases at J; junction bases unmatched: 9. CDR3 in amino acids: CASSFSSTGVVNTEAFF. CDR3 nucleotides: TGCGCCAGCAGCTTTAGCTCGACAGGGGTGGTGAACACTGAAGCTTTCTTT.

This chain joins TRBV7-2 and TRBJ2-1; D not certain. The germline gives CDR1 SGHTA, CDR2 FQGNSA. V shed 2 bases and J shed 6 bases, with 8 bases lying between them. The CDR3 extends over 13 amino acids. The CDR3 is CASSLLSINEQFF. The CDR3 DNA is TGTGCCAGCAGCTTATTGAGTATCAATGAGCAGTTCTTC.

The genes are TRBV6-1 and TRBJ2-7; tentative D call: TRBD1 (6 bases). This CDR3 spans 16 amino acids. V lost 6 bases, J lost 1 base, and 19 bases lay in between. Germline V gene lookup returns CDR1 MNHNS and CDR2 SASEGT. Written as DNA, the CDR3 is TGTGCCAGCAGCCCCATCCGACAGGCCCGATCCTACGAGCAGTACTTC. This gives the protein CASSPIRQARSYEQYF.

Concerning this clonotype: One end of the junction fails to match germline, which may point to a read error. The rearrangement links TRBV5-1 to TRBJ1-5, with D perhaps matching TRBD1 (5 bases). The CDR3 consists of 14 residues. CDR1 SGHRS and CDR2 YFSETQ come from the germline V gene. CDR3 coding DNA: TGCGCCAGCAGCTTCGAGGGGAGCAATCAGCCCCGGCATTTT. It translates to CASSFEGSNQPRHF.

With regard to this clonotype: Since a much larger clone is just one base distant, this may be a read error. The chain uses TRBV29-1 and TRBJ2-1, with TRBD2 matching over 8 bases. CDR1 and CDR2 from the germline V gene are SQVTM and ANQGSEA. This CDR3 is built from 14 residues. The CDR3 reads CSVGSSGLYNERFF. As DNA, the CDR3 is TGCAGCGTTGGTTCTAGCGGGCTCTACAATGAGCGGTTCTTC.

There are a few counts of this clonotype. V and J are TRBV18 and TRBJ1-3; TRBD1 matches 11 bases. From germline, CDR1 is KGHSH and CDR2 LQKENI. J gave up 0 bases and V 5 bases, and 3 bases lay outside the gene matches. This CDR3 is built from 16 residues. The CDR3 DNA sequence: TGTGCCAGCTCAACCGGGACAGGGGGCTCTGGAAACACCATATATTTT. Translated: CASSTGTGGSGNTIYF.

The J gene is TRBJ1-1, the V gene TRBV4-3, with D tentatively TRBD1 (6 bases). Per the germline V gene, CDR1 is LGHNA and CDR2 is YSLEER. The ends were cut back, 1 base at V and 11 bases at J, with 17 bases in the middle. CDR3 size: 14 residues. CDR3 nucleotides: TGCGCCAGCAGCCAAGGCCGACAGGCCGTTGCGGCTTTCTTT. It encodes CASSQGRQAVAAFF.

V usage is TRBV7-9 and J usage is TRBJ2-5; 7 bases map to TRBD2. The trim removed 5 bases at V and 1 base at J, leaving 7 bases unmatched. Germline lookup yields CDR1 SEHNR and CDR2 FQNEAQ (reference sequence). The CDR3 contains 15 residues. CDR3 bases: TGTGCCAGCAGCCCCAGAGCGGGGCTCCAAGAGACCCAGTACTTC. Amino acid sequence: CASSPRAGLQETQYF.

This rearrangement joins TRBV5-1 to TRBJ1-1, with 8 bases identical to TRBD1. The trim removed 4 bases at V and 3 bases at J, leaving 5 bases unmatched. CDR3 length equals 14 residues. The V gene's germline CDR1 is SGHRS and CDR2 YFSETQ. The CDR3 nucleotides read TGCGCCAGCAGCCGTGGACAGGGTGACACTGAAGCTTTCTTT. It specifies CASSRGQGDTEAFF.

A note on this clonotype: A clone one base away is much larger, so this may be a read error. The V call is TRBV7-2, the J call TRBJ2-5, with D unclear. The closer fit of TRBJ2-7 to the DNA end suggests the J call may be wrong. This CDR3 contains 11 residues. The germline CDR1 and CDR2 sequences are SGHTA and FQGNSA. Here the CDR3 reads CASSVAYEQYF. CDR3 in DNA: TGTGCCAGCAGCGTGGCCTACGAGCAGTACTTC.

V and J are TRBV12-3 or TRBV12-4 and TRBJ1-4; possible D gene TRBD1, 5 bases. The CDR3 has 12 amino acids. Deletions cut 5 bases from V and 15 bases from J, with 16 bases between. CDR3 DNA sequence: TGTGCCAGCAGTCCCTGGGGACCCCCGATGTTTTTT. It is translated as CASSPWGPPMFF.